One sample yielded the 6 T cell receptor beta chains listed below, sequenced in a study of neoadjuvant anti-PD-1 for oral cavity cancer. Measured with immunoSEQ multiplex PCR; TCRdb has only the in-frame clones, and not every one. The data show approximately 16,000 clones, roughly two thirds seen once. The sequences come from PBMCs, collected before nivolumab (anti-PD-1) treatment. These receptors all stem from a person aged 35-80 years with oral cavity squamous cell carcinoma.

This clone turned up a few times. This chain's CDR3 is CASSLAAKTYGYTF. DNA of the CDR3: TGTGCCAGCAGCTTAGCGGCTAAGACCTATGGCTACACCTTC. This chain uses TRBV7-8 with TRBJ1-2; no firm D call. CDR3 length: 14 amino acids. Trimming took off 0 bases at V and 4 bases at J, with 9 bases between the two ends. From germline, CDR1 is SGHVS and CDR2 FQNEAQ. Drawing the rest from reference TRBV7-8 and TRBJ1-2, the complete variable domain is GAGVSQSPRYKVAKRGQDVALRCDPISGHVSLFWYQQALGQGPEFLTYFQNEAQLDKSGLPSDRFFAERPEGSVSTLKIQRTQQEDSAVYLCASSLAAKTYGYTFGSGTRLTVV.

This clone was counted between two and nine times. The chain employs TRBV30 and TRBJ2-1, with 7 bases lining up with TRBD1. The CDR3 runs 13 residues. V was pared by 2 bases and J by 6 bases, with 4 bases of the junction left unmatched. Germline CDR1 reads GTSNPN; CDR2 reads SVGIG (reference sequence). CDR3 in DNA: TGTGCCTGGAGTTTAACAGGGGTCAATGAGCAGTTCTTC. Its protein is CAWSLTGVNEQFF. The entire variable domain, with the rest obtained from reference TRBV30 and TRBJ2-1, is as follows: SQTIHQWPATLVQPVGSPLSLECTVEGTSNPNLYWYRQAAGRGLQLLFYSVGIGQISSEVPQNLSASRPQDRQFILSSKKLLLSDSGFYLCAWSLTGVNEQFFGPGTRLTVL.

V gene TRBV28 combines with J gene TRBJ2-7; D is ambiguous. The CDR3 is 13 residues long. Trimming removed 7 bases at V and 4 bases at J, with 14 bases between. Germline V lookup: CDR1 MDHEN, CDR2 SYDVKM. Here the CDR3 DNA reads TGTGCCAGCACTAATAGCCTGTCTTACGAGCAGTACTTC. This sequence encodes CASTNSLSYEQYF.

This clone turned up a few times. This chain connects TRBV28 to TRBJ2-3; D is possibly TRBD2 (7 bases). CDR3 length: 14 residues. Germline V gene sequence: CDR1 MDHEN, CDR2 SYDVKM. Trimming took off 6 bases at V and 8 bases at J, with 18 bases between the two ends. The CDR3 sequence: CASSSGGRSGTQYF. CDR3 nucleotide sequence: TGTGCCAGCAGCTCCGGGGGGCGATCAGGTACGCAGTATTTT.

The chain combines TRBV5-6 with TRBJ2-6; TRBD1 aligns across 8 bases. CDR3 length: 14 residues. V was clipped by 4 bases and J by 3 bases; unmatched bases: 0. Germline V gene data show CDR1 as SGHDT and CDR2 as YYEEEE. This CDR3 is CASSTGGGANVLTF. As DNA, the CDR3 is TGTGCCAGCAGCACAGGGGGTGGGGCCAACGTCCTGACTTTC.

This chain joins TRBV6-5 and TRBJ1-1, with D hard to call. There are 13 residues in the CDR3. From germline, CDR1 is MNHEY and CDR2 SVGAGI. V lost 6 bases and J lost 11, with 19 bases in between. CDR3 loop: CASSDRAPARAFF. The CDR3 nucleotides read TGTGCCAGCAGCGACCGGGCTCCGGCTCGGGCTTTCTTT.